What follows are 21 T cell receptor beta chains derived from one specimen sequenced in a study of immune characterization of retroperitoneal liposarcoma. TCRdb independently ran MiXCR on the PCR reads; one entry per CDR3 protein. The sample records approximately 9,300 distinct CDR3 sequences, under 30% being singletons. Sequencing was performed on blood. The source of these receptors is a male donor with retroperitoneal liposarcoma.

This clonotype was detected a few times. CDR3 in DNA: TGTGCCAGCAGTGAAATGGCGGGCAATCAGCCCCAGCATTTT. Amino acid sequence: CASSEMAGNQPQHF. The genes are TRBV6-1 and TRBJ1-5; no firm D call. The CDR3 has 14 amino acids. Germline CDR1 MNHNS, CDR2 SASEGT. Trimming left V 2 bases short and J 2 bases short, with 7 bases between.

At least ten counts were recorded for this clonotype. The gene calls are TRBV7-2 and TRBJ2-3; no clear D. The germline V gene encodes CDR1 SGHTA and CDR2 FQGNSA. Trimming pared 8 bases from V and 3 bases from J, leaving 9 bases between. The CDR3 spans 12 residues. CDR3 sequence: CASDWATDTQYF. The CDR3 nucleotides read TGTGCCAGCGACTGGGCAACAGATACGCAGTATTTT.

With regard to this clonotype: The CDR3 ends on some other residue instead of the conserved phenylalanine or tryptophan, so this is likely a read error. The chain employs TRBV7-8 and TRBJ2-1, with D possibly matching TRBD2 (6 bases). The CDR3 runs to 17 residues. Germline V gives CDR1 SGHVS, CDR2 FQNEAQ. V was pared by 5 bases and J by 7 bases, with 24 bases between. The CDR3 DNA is TGTGCCAGCAGCCCTATCCCCGGGCGACTAGATAAAAATGAGCAGTTCTTA. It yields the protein CASSPIPGRLDKNEQFL.

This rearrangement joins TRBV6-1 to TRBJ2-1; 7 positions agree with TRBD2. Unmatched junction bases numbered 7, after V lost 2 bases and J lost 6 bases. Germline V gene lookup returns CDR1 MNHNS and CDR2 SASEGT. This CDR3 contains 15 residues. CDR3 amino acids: CASSEMGLLGNEQFF. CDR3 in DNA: TGTGCCAGCAGTGAAATGGGACTACTTGGCAATGAGCAGTTCTTC.

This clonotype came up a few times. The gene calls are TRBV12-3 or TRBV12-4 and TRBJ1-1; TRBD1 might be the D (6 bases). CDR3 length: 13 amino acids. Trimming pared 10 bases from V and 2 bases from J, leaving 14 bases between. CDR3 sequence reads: CATSRDKNTEAFF. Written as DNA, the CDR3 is TGTGCCACCTCCCGGGACAAAAACACTGAAGCTTTCTTT.

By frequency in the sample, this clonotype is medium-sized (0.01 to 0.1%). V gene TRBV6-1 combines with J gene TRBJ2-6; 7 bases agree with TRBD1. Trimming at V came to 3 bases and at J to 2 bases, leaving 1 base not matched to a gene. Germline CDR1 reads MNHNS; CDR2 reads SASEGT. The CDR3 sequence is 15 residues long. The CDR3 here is CASSDGQAGANVLTF. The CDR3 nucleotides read TGTGCCAGCAGTGACGGACAGGCTGGGGCCAACGTCCTGACTTTC.

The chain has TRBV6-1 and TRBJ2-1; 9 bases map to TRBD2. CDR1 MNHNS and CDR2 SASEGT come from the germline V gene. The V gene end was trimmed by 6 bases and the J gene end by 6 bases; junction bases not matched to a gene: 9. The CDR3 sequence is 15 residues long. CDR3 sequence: CASRGRIAGVNEQFF. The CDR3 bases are TGTGCCAGCAGGGGGAGGATAGCGGGGGTCAATGAGCAGTTCTTC.

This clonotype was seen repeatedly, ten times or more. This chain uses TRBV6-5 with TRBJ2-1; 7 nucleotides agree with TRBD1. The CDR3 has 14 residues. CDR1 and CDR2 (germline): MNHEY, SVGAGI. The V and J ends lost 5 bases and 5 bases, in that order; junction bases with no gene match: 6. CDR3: CASSRTGSDNEQFF. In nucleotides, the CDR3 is TGTGCCAGCAGTCGGACAGGTTCGGACAATGAGCAGTTCTTC.

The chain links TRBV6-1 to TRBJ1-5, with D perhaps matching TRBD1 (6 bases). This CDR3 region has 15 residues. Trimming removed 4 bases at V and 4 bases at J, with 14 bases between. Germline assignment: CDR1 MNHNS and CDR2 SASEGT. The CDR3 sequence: CASSVQGGANQPQHF. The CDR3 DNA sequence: TGTGCCAGCAGTGTACAAGGGGGGGCGAATCAGCCCCAGCATTTT.

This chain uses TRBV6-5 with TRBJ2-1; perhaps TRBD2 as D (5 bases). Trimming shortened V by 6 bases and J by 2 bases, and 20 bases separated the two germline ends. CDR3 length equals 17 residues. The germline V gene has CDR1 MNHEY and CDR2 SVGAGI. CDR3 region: CASRARRREPPYNEQFF. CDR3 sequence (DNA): TGTGCCAGCAGGGCCCGCCGAAGGGAGCCTCCCTACAATGAGCAGTTCTTC.

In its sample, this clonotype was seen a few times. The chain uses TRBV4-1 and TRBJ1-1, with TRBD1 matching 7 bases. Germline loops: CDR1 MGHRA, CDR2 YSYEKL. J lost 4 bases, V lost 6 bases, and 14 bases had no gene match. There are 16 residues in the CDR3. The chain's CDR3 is CASRPPSQGVVTEAFF. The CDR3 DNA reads TGCGCCAGCAGGCCTCCGTCGCAGGGGGTAGTCACTGAAGCTTTCTTT.

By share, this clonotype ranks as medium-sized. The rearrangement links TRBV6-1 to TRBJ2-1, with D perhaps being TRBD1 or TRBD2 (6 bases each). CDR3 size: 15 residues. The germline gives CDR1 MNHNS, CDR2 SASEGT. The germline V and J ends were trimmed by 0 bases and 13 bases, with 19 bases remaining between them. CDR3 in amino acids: CASSEALGGPETQFF. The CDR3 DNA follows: TGTGCCAGCAGTGAAGCGCTTGGGGGGCCAGAGACCCAGTTCTTC.

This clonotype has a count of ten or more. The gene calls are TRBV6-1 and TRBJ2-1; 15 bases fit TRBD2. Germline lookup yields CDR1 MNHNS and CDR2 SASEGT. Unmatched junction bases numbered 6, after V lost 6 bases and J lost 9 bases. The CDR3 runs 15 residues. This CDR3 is CASRGLAGGPGEQFF. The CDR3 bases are TGTGCCAGCAGAGGACTAGCGGGGGGGCCCGGTGAGCAGTTCTTC.

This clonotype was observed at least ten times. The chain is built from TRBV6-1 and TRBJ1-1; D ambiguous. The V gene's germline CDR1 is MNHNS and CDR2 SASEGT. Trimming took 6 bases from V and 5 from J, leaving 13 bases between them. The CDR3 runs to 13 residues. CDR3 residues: CASSRSPGTEAFF. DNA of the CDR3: TGTGCCAGCAGCAGGAGTCCCGGGACTGAAGCTTTCTTT.

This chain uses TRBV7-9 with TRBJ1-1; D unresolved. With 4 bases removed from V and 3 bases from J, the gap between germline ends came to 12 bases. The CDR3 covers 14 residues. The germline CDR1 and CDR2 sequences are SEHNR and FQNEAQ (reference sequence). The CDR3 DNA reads TGTGCCAGCAGCTACGAGGGAAGGGACACTGAAGCTTTCTTT. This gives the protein CASSYEGRDTEAFF.

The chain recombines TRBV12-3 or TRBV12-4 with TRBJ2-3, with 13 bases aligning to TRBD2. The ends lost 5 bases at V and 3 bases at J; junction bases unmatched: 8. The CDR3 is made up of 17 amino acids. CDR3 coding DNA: TGTGCCAGCAGTCCAGGTTGGGGACTAGCGGGAACAGATACGCAGTATTTT. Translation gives CASSPGWGLAGTDTQYF.

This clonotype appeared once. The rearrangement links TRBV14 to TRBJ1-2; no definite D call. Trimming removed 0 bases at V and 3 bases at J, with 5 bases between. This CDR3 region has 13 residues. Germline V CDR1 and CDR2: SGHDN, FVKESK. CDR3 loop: CASSQDTDYGYTF. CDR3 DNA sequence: TGTGCCAGCAGCCAAGATACTGACTATGGCTACACCTTC.

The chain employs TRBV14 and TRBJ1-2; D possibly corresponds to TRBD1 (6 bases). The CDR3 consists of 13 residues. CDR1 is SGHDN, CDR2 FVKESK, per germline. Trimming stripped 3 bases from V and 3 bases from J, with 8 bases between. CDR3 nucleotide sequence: TGTGCCAGCAGCCATCGGACAGACTATGGCTACACCTTC. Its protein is CASSHRTDYGYTF. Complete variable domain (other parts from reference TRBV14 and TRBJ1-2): EAGVTQFPSHSVIEKGQTVTLRCDPISGHDNLYWYRRVMGKEIKFLLHFVKESKQDESGMPNNRFLAERTGGTYSTLKVQPAELEDSGVYFCASSHRTDYGYTFGSGTRLTVV.

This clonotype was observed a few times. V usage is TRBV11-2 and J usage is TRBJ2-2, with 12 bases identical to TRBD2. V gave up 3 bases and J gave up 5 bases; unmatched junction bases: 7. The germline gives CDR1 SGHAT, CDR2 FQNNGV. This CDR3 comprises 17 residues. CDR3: CASSFRLAGEGTGELFF. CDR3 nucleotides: TGTGCCAGCAGCTTTCGACTAGCGGGGGAAGGGACCGGGGAGCTGTTTTTT.

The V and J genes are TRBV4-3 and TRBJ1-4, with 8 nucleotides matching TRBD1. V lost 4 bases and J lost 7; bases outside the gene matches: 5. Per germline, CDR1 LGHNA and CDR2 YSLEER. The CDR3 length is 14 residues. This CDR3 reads CASSRLTGVEKLFF. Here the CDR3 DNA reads TGCGCCAGCAGCCGCCTGACAGGGGTTGAAAAACTGTTTTTT.

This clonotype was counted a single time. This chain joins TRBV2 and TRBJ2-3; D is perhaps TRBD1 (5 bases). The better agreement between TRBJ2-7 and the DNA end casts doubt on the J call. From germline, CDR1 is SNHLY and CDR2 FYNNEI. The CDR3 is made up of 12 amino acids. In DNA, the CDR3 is TGTGCCAGCGGGGCAGGGCCCTACGAGCAGTACGTC. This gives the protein CASGAGPYEQYV.